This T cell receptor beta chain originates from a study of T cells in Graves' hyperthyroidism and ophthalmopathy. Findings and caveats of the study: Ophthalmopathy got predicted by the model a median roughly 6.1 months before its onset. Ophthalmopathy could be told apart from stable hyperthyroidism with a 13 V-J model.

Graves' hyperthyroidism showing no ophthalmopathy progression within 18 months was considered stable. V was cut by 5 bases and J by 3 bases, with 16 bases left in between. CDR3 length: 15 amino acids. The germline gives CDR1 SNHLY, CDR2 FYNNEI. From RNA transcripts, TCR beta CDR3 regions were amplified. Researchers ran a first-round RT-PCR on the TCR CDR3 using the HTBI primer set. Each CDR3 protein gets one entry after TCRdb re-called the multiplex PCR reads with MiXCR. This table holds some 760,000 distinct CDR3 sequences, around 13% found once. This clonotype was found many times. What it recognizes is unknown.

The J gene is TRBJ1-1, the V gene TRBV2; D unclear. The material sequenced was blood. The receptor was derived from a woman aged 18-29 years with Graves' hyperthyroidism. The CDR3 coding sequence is TGTGCCAGCAGTTTAGGGAGACCCTGGGACACTGAAGCTTTCTTT. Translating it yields CASSLGRPWDTEAFF. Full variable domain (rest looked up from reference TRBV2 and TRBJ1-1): EPEVTQTPSHQVTQMGQEVILRCVPISNHLYFYWYRQILGQKVEFLVSFYNNEISEKSEIFDDQFSVERPDGSNFTLKIRSTKLEDSAMYFCASSLGRPWDTEAFFGQGTRLTVV.